This T cell receptor (beta chain) emerged from a study of OX40 agonist ivuxolimab in advanced cancers. On the study more broadly: Three dose-escalation patients had partial responses: one with hepatocellular carcinoma and two with cutaneous melanoma. Study-level results: By week 6 at 0.1 to 3.0 mg/kg, blood CD4+ and CD8+ T cells had expanded clonally. Partly responding patients at 0.1-3.0 mg/kg showed some of the smallest clonal expansion.

TCRdb's copy holds only in-frame clones and misses some; the assay was immunoSEQ multiplex PCR. Of 95,000 to 150,000 clones in the sample, about nine tenths are singletons; the top ten hold around 0.81%. Samples of blood were obtained at baseline, on cycle 4 day 1, and on cycle 7 day 1. On this clone itself: Antigen specificity is unknown.

CDR3 length: 13 residues. The V end was cut by 2 bases, the J end by 2 bases, with 7 bases between. Germline-derived CDR1 and CDR2 are MDHEN and SYDVKM. The source of this sequence is an adult with an advanced solid tumor such as melanoma, head and neck, liver or kidney cancer. Sequences were derived from CD4+ or CD8+ T cells sorted from blood, sampled in a trial of the OX40 agonist ivuxolimab. The rearrangement joins TRBV28 to TRBJ2-7; D is ambiguous. CDR3 DNA: TGTGCCAGCAGTTTAGACATCACCTACGAGCAGTACTTC. Translated, it gives CASSLDITYEQYF.